This T cell receptor beta chain appears in the sequencing data of a study of T-cell memory formation after mild COVID-19. V shed 4 bases, J shed 0 bases, and the junction held 8 bases outside the gene matches. Germline CDR1 is LGHDT and CDR2 is YNNKEL (reference sequence). The CDR3 spans 16 residues. TCRdb recomputed calls from the 5' RACE reads with MiXCR, one row per CDR3 protein. Of about 110,000 distinct CDR3 sequences in the sample, under 15% were seen once. This clonotype was seen a handful of times. The chain recombines TRBV3-1 with TRBJ2-7; 8 positions agree with TRBD2. The material sequenced was PBMCs or a T cell subset sorted from them (not recorded which). The sequence was obtained from a man younger than 30 who had mild COVID-19 (a few samples of this study predate the infection). Cell type and time point are not known. The CDR3 DNA follows: TGTGCCAGCAGCCGCCCCGGGGGGGGTAGCTCCTACGAGCAGTACTTC. It encodes CASSRPGGGSSYEQYF.